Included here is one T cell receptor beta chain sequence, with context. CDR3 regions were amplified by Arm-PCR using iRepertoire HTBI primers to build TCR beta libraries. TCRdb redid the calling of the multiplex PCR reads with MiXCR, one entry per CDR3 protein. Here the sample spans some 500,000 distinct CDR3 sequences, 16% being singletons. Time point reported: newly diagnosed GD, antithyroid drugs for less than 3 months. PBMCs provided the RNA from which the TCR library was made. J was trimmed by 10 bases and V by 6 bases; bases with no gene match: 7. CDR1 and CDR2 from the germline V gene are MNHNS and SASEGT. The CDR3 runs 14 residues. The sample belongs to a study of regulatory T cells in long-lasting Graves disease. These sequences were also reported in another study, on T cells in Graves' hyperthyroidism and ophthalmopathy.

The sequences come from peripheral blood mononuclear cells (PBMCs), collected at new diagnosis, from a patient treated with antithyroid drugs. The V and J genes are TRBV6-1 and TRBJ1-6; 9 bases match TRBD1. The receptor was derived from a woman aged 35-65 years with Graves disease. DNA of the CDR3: TGTGCCAGCAGCGCCGGGACAGGGCCCTCACCCCTCCACTTT. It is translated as CASSAGTGPSPLHF.